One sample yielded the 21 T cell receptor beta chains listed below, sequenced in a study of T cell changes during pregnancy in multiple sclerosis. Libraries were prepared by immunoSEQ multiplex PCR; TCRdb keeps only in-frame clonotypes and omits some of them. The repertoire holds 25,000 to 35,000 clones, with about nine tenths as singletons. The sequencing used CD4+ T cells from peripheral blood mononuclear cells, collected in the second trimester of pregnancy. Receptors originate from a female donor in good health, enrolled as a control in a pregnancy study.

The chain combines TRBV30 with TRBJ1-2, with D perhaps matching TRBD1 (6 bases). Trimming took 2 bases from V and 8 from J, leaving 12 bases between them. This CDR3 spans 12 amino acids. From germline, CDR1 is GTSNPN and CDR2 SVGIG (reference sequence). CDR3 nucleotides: TGTGCCTGGAGTCCAGGGGCGCAGGGCTACACCTTC. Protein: CAWSPGAQGYTF.

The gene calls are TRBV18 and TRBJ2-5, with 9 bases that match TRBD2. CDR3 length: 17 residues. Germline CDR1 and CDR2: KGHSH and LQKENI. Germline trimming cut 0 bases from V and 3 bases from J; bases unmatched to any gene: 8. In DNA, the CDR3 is TGTGCCAGCTCACCACCGGTCGCGGGAGGGATGAAAGAGACCCAGTACTTC. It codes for CASSPPVAGGMKETQYF.

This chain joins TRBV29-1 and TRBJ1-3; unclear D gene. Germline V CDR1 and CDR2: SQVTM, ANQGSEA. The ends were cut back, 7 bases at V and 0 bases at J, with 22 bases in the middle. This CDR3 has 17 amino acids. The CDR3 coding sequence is TGCAGCGACCCATCGTGCGGGTGGGGATCCTCTGGAAACACCATATATTTT. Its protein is CSDPSCGWGSSGNTIYF.

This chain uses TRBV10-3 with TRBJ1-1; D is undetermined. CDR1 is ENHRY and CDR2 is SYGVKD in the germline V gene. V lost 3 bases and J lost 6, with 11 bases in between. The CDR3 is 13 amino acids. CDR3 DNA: TGTGCCATCAGTGATCCGAGGAATCCTGAAGCTTTCTTT. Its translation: CAISDPRNPEAFF.

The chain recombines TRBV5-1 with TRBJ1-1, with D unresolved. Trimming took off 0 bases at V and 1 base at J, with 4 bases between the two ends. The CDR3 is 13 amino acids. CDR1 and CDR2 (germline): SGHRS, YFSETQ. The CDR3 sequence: CASSLGGNTEAFF. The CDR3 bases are TGCGCCAGCAGCTTGGGAGGGAACACTGAAGCTTTCTTT. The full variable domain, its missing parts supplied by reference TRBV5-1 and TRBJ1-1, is KAGVTQTPRYLIKTRGQQVTLSCSPISGHRSVSWYQQTPGQGLQFLFEYFSETQRNKGNFPGRFSGRQFSNSRSEMNVSTLELGDSALYLCASSLGGNTEAFFGQGTRLTVV.

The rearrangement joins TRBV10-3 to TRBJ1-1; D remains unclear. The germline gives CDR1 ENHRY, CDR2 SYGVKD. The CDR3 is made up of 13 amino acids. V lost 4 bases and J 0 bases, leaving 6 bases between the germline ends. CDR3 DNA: TGTGCCATCAGTGGAACGGTGAACACTGAAGCTTTCTTT. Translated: CAISGTVNTEAFF.

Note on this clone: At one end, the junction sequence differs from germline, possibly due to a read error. The CDR3, as DNA: TGTGCCAGCAGCCAATCGCCAGGGGGCCAGATGGGGGCCTTC. Its translation is CASSQSPGGQMGAF. V is TRBV16 and J is TRBJ1-2, with TRBD1 matching over 8 bases. The CDR3 contains 14 residues. Germline values: CDR1 KGHSY, CDR2 FQNENV.

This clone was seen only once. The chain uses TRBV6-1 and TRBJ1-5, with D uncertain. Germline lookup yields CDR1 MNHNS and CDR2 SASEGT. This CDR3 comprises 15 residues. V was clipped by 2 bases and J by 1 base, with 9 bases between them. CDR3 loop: CASSESRGSNQPQHF. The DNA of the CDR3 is TGTGCCAGCAGTGAATCTCGGGGAAGCAATCAGCCCCAGCATTTT.

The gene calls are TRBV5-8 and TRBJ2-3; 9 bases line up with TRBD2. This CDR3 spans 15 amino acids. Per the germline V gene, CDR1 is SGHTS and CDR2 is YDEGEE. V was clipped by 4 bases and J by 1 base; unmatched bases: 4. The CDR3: CASSPRGRGTDTQYF. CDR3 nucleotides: TGTGCCAGCAGCCCGCGCGGGAGGGGCACAGATACGCAGTATTTT.

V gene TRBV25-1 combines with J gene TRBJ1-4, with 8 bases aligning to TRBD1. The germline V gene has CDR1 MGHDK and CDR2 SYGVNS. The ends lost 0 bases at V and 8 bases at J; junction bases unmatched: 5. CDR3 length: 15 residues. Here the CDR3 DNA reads TGTGCCAGCAGTGAATATGGGACAGGAAAGGAAAAACTGTTTTTT. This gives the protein CASSEYGTGKEKLFF.

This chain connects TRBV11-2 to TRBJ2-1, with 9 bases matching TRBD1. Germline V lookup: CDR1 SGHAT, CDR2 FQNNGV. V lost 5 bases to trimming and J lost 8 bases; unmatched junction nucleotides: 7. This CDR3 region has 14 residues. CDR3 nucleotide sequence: TGTGCCAGCAGCCAGGGACAGGGTGGGTATGAGCAGTTCTTC. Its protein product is CASSQGQGGYEQFF.

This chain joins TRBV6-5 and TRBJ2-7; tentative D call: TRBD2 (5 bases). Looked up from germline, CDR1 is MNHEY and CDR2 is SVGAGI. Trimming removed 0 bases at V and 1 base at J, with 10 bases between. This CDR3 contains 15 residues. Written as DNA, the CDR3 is TGTGCCAGCAGTTACTCTCGGGAACGGTCCTACGAGCAGTACTTC. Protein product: CASSYSRERSYEQYF.

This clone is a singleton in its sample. Written as DNA, the CDR3 is TGTGCCATCGCCCTAGCGGGGGGGCAAGGAGATACGCAGTATTTT. Residues: CAIALAGGQGDTQYF. V gene TRBV10-3 combines with J gene TRBJ2-3; the match to TRBD2 covers 12 bases. Trimming cost V 8 bases and J 5 bases; bases outside gene matches: 8. This CDR3 contains 15 residues. Germline CDR1 is ENHRY and CDR2 is SYGVKD.

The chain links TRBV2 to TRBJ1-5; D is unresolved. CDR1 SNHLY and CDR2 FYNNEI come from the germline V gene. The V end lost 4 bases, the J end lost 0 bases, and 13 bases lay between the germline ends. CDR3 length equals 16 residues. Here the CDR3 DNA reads TGTGCCAGCAGTGGGAGGGAGCAGTATAGCAATCAGCCCCAGCATTTT. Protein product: CASSGREQYSNQPQHF.

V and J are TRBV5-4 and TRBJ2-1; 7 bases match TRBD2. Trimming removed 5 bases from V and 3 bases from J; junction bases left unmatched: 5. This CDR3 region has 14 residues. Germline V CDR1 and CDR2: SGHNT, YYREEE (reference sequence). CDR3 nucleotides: TGTGCCAGCAGTCCCGGGACTAACTACAATGAGCAGTTCTTC. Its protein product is CASSPGTNYNEQFF.

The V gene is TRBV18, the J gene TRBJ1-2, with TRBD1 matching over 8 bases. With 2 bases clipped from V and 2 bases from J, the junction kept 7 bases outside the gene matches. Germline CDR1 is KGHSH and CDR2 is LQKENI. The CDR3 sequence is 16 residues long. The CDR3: CASSPIRGQSNYGYTF. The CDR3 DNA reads TGTGCCAGCTCACCAATCAGGGGGCAATCGAACTATGGCTACACCTTC.

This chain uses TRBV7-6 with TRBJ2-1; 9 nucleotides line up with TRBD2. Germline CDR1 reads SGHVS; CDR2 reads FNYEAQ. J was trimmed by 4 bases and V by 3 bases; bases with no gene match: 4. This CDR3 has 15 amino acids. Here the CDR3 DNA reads TGTGCCAGCAGCTTGTCTAGCGGGACGTACAATGAGCAGTTCTTC. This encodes CASSLSSGTYNEQFF.

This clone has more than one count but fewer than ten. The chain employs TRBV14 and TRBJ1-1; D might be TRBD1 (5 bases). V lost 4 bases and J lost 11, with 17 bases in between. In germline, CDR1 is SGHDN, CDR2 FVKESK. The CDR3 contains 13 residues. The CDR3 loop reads CASSRKAAGWAFF. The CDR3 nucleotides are TGTGCCAGCAGCCGCAAAGCCGCAGGGTGGGCTTTCTTT. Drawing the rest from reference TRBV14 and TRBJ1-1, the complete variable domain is EAGVTQFPSHSVIEKGQTVTLRCDPISGHDNLYWYRRVMGKEIKFLLHFVKESKQDESGMPNNRFLAERTGGTYSTLKVQPAELEDSGVYFCASSRKAAGWAFFGQGTRLTVV.

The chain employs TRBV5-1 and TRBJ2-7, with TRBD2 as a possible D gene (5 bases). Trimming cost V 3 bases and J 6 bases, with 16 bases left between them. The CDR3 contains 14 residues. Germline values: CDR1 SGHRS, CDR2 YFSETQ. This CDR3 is CASSSQGLAGEQYF. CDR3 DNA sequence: TGCGCCAGCAGCTCTCAAGGGCTAGCCGGCGAGCAGTACTTC.

In DNA, the CDR3 is TGCGCCAGCAGCTTTCGTCCTCAGACAGGGGAAGATACTGAAGCTTTCTTT. Its translation: CASSFRPQTGEDTEAFF. V and J are TRBV5-1 and TRBJ1-1; 8 bases match TRBD1. The germline CDR1 and CDR2 sequences are SGHRS and YFSETQ. The junction had 14 bases not matched to a gene; V was cut back by 2 bases and J by 5 bases. CDR3 length equals 17 residues.

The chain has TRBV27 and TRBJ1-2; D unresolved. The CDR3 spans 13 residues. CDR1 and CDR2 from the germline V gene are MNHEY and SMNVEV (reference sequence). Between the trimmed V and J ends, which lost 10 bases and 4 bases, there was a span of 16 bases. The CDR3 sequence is CATRGSGFYGYTF. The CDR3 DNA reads TGTGCCACCAGAGGTTCGGGATTCTATGGCTACACCTTC.